This T cell receptor beta chain stems from a study of cytotoxic CD8 clonotypes in ibrutinib-treated CLL. At the level of the study: Response samples followed a median around 12 months of treatment, range 6 to 36. Study observations and caveats: Upon ibrutinib response clonality rose, and upon progression it fell back toward baseline.

Germline CDR1 MNHNS, CDR2 SASEGT. V dropped 7 bases and J dropped 4; count of bases not matched to a gene: 8. The CDR3 loop spans 15 amino acids. About this clone: Its target is not known.

Generated by immunoSEQ multiplex PCR, the TCRdb table keeps only in-frame clones and is missing some. The sample lists under 200,000 clones, 81% occurring once. Sequenced material: PBMCs, taken after 12 months of ibrutinib treatment. This receptor was taken from a human donor with chronic lymphocytic leukemia. The chain recombines TRBV6-1 with TRBJ1-5; TRBD1 agrees at 9 bases. In DNA, the CDR3 is TGTGCCAGCACCCCGGGGACAGGGCGGAATCAGCCCCAGCATTTT. Translated: CASTPGTGRNQPQHF.